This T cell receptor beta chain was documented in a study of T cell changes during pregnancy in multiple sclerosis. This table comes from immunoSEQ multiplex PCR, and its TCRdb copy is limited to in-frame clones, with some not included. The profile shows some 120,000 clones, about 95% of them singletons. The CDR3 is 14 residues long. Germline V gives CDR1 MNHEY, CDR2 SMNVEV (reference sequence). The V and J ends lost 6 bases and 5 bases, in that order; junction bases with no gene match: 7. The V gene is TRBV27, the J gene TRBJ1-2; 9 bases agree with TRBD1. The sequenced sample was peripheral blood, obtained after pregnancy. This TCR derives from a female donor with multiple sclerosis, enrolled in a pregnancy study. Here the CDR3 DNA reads TGTGCCAGCAGCTCCGGGACAGGGCATTATGGCTACACCTTC. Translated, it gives CASSSGTGHYGYTF.